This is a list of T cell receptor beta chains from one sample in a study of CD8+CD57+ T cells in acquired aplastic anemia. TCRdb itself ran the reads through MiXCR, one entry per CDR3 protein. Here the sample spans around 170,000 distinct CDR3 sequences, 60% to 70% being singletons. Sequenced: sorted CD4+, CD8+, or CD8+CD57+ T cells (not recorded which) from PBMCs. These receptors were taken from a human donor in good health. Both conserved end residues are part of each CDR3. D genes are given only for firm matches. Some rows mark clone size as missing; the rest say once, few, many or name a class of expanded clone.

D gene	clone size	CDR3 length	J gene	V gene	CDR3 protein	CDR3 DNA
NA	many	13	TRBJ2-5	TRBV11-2	CASSLVGRETQYF	TGTGCCAGCAGCTTAGTCGGGAGAGAGACCCAGTACTTC
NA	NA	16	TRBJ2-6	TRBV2	CASSLDGSSGANVLTF	TGTGCCAGCAGTTTAGACGGTAGCTCTGGGGCCAACGTCCTGACTTTC
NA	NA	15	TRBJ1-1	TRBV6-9	CASSALQGSGTEAFF	TGTGCCAGCAGTGCCCTTCAGGGGAGTGGGACTGAAGCTTTCTTT
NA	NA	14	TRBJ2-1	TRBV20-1	CSATPGPIANEQFF	TGCAGTGCCACTCCGGGACCAATCGCCAATGAGCAGTTCTTC
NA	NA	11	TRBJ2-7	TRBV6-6	CATGDFYEQYF	TGTGCCACCGGGGACTTCTACGAGCAGTACTTC
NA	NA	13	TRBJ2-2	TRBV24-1	CATSGPGSGELFF	TGTGCCACCAGTGGCCCTGGGTCCGGGGAGCTGTTTTTT
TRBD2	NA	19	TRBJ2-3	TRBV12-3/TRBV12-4	CASRLEGRRLAAPTDTQYF	TGTGCCAGCCGCCTTGAAGGGAGGCGGCTAGCGGCTCCCACAGATACGCAGTATTTT
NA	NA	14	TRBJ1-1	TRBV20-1	CSATDDSGSTEAFF	TGCAGTGCTACCGACGATTCGGGCAGCACTGAAGCTTTCTTT
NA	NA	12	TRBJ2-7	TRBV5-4	CASNDGSYEQYF	TGCGCCAGCAACGATGGCTCCTACGAGCAGTACTTC
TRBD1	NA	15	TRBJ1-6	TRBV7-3	CASNDREGYGSPLHF	TGTGCCAGCAACGACAGGGAGGGTTACGGTTCACCCCTCCACTTT
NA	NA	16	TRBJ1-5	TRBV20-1	CSARDLFGGSNQPQHF	TGCAGTGCTAGAGATCTTTTTGGGGGGTCAAATCAGCCCCAGCATTTT
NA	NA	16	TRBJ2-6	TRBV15	CATSRDLGVGANVLTF	TGTGCCACCAGCAGAGATCTCGGGGTGGGGGCCAACGTCCTGACTTTC
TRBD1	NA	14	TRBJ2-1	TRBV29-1	CSVEGQGAYNEQFF	TGCAGCGTTGAGGGACAGGGCGCCTACAATGAGCAGTTCTTC
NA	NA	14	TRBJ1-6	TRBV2	CASSESVGNSPLHF	TGTGCCAGCAGTGAATCTGTTGGGAATTCACCCCTCCACTTT
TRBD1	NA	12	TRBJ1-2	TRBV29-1	CSVAGQGFGYTF	TGCAGCGTGGCGGGACAGGGGTTTGGCTACACCTTC
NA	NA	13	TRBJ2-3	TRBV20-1	CSARGTGRDTQYF	TGCAGTGCTAGGGGTACGGGACGAGATACGCAGTATTTT
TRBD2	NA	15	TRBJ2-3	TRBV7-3	CASSDKREGTDTQYF	TGTGCCAGCAGCGATAAGCGGGAGGGGACAGATACGCAGTATTTT
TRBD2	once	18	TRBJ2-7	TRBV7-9	CASSLAGMGAGDPYEQYF	TGTGCCAGCAGCTTAGCGGGTATGGGAGCGGGAGACCCCTACGAGCAGTACTTC
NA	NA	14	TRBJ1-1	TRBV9	CASSPYTRNTEAFF	TGTGCCAGCAGCCCCTATACCAGAAACACTGAAGCTTTCTTT
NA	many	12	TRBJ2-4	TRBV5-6	CASSVKPGPQYF	TGTGCCAGCAGCGTAAAACCGGGCCCACAGTACTTC
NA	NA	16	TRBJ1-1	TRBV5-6	CASSLAGGGPMGEAFF	TGTGCCAGCAGCTTGGCGGGGGGCGGGCCCATGGGTGAAGCTTTCTTT
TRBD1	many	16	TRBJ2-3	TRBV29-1	CSVEGVQGTRTDTQYF	TGCAGCGTTGAAGGGGTACAGGGGACCCGCACAGATACGCAGTATTTT
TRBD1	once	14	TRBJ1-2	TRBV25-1	CASSEQDRVGGYTF	TGTGCCAGCAGTGAACAGGACAGGGTGGGGGGCTACACCTTC
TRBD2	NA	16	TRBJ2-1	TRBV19	CASSIGLAYPYNEQFF	TGTGCCAGTAGTATTGGACTAGCTTATCCTTACAATGAGCAGTTCTTC
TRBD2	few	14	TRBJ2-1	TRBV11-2	CASSSGGASGEQFF	TGTGCCAGCAGCTCCGGGGGGGCCAGCGGTGAGCAGTTCTTC
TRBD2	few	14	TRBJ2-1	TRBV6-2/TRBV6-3	CASSTGTSLNEQFF	TGTGCCAGCAGCACCGGGACTAGTCTCAATGAGCAGTTCTTC
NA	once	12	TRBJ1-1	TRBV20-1	CSADPRGTEAFF	TGCAGTGCGGATCCTAGGGGCACTGAAGCTTTCTTT
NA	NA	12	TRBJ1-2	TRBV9	CVSSLEVGGYTF	TGCGTCAGCAGCCTAGAAGTAGGTGGCTACACCTTC
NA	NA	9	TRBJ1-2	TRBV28	CASSLGYTF	TGTGCCAGCAGTTTAGGATACACCTTC